The 26 T cell receptor beta chains below all came from one sample that was sequenced in a study of T cell repertoires in cytomegalovirus infection. TCRdb reanalysed the reads using MiXCR and keeps one entry per CDR3 protein. In the table there are about 740,000 distinct CDR3 sequences, 35% to 45% of which are singletons. Sequencing input: PBMCs. These receptors all come from a human donor in good health (CMV status not recorded). Some clones in this sample may be carry-over from other donors' samples.

This sequence joins TRBV7-2 and TRBJ2-5; D remains unclear. The V gene lost 5 bases and the J gene lost 2 bases, with 15 bases spanning the gap. Per the germline V gene, CDR1 is SGHTA and CDR2 is FQGNSA. This CDR3 is 15 amino acids long. The CDR3 nucleotides read TGTGCCAGCAGCCTCTGGGCAATAGCACAAGAGACCCAGTACTTC. Translated: CASSLWAIAQETQYF.

The V gene is TRBV6-1, the J gene TRBJ2-3; the D is unclear. The length of the CDR3 is 11 residues. CDR1 and CDR2 (germline): MNHNS, SASEGT. V lost 6 bases, J lost 5 bases, and 6 bases lay in between. CDR3 coding DNA: TGTGCCAGCAGCCAGGAAGATACGCAGTATTTT. Protein product: CASSQEDTQYF.

The chain employs TRBV24-1 and TRBJ2-3; the match to TRBD1 covers 7 bases. Germline-derived CDR1 and CDR2 are KGHDR and SFDVKD. The CDR3 loop spans 14 amino acids. Trimming removed 6 bases from V and 8 bases from J; junction bases left unmatched: 10. CDR3 amino acids: CATSPGTAFPTQYF. CDR3 nucleotide sequence: TGTGCCACCAGTCCTGGGACAGCCTTCCCTACGCAGTATTTT.

Worth noting for this clonotype: A much larger clone lies one base from this, so it may be a read error. The conserved final phenylalanine or tryptophan is absent from the CDR3, which likely points to a read error. The rearrangement links TRBV28 to TRBJ1-2, with TRBD1 matching 8 bases. With V trimmed by 5 bases and J by 4 bases, 12 bases remained unmatched. CDR3 size: 16 residues. The germline CDR1 and CDR2 sequences are MDHEN and SYDVKM. Written as DNA, the CDR3 is TGTGCCAGCAGTGGACAAAGGACAGGGAGTTCCTATGGCTACACCTGC. It yields the protein CASSGQRTGSSYGYTC.

This clonotype has only a few counts. The DNA of the CDR3 is TGTGCCAGCTCACCACAACCGGGACGCCAAACTGAAGCTTTCTTT. It specifies CASSPQPGRQTEAFF. The chain recombines TRBV18 with TRBJ1-1; possible D gene TRBD1, 5 bases. The germline V and J ends were trimmed by 1 base and 5 bases, with 14 bases remaining between them. This CDR3 region has 15 residues. Germline loops: CDR1 KGHSH, CDR2 LQKENI. Full variable domain (rest looked up from reference TRBV18 and TRBJ1-1): NAGVMQNPRHLVRRRGQEARLRCSPMKGHSHVYWYRQLPEEGLKFMVYLQKENIIDESGMPKERFSAEFPKEGPSILRIQQVVRGDSAAYFCASSPQPGRQTEAFFGQGTRLTVV.

This clonotype was seen a handful of times. CDR3 sequence: CASSATGIGYTF. CDR3 bases: TGTGCCAGCAGCGCGACAGGGATCGGCTACACCTTC. The chain employs TRBV6-1 and TRBJ1-2, with 7 bases fitting TRBD1. J gave up 8 bases and V 6 bases, and 6 bases lay outside the gene matches. The germline CDR1 and CDR2 sequences are MNHNS and SASEGT. The CDR3 has 12 amino acids.

The V gene is TRBV6-2 or TRBV6-3, the J gene TRBJ2-1; D uncertain. Trimming shortened V by 3 bases and J by 9 bases, and 12 bases separated the two germline ends. CDR3 length: 13 residues. Per germline, CDR1 MNHEY and CDR2 SVGEGT. CDR3 amino acids: CASSYSFHSEQFF. In nucleotides, the CDR3 is TGTGCCAGCAGTTATTCGTTTCATAGTGAGCAGTTCTTC.

The chain uses TRBV19 and TRBJ2-7; D remains unclear. Germline lookup yields CDR1 LNHDA and CDR2 SQIVND (reference sequence). Trimming stripped 6 bases from V and 0 bases from J, with 9 bases between. CDR3 length: 13 residues. The CDR3 DNA sequence: TGTGCCAGTAGCCGGGCCCGCTCCTACGAGCAGTACTTC. Protein sequence: CASSRARSYEQYF.

This clonotype was seen at least ten times. V usage is TRBV11-2 and J usage is TRBJ2-1; D remains ambiguous. There are 14 residues in the CDR3. CDR1 is SGHAT and CDR2 is FQNNGV in the germline V gene. Trimming removed 5 bases at V and 4 bases at J, with 12 bases between. This chain's CDR3 is CASSPGGSYNEQFF. The CDR3 DNA reads as TGTGCCAGCAGCCCGGGCGGATCTTACAATGAGCAGTTCTTC.

A few counts support this clonotype. The chain joins TRBV19 to TRBJ2-1; TRBD2 matches 9 bases. Germline V gene sequence: CDR1 LNHDA, CDR2 SQIVND (reference sequence). V dropped 5 bases and J dropped 4; count of bases not matched to a gene: 9. There are 16 residues in the CDR3. The CDR3 spells CASSPEAGGLYNEQFF. Here the CDR3 DNA reads TGTGCCAGTAGTCCAGAAGCGGGGGGATTGTACAATGAGCAGTTCTTC.

This clonotype was detected a few times. The J gene is TRBJ1-1, the V gene TRBV4-1; D is uncertain. CDR3 length: 16 amino acids. With 4 bases removed from V and 1 base from J, the gap between germline ends came to 16 bases. Germline V gives CDR1 MGHRA, CDR2 YSYEKL. CDR3 DNA: TGCGCCAGCAGCCCCCCTGGCAGACCGAAGAACACTGAAGCTTTCTTT. Translation gives CASSPPGRPKNTEAFF.

This clonotype appeared a few times. This chain uses TRBV20-1 with TRBJ1-1; D perhaps matches TRBD1 (6 bases). The CDR3 is 12 amino acids. V was shortened by 6 bases and J by 4 bases, with 12 bases between the two germline ends. CDR1 is DFQATT and CDR2 is SNEGSKA in the germline V gene (reference sequence). Written as DNA, the CDR3 is TGCAGTGCCCCAACAGGGATCACTGAAGCTTTCTTT. This codes for CSAPTGITEAFF.

The rearrangement uses TRBV6-8 and TRBJ2-1; 10 bases line up with TRBD2. V was pared by 2 bases and J by 1 base, with 2 bases of the junction left unmatched. The CDR3 spans 16 residues. The V gene's germline CDR1 is MNHGY and CDR2 SAAAGT. CDR3 sequence reads: CASSYKTSGSYNEQFF. The CDR3, as DNA: TGTGCCAGCAGTTACAAGACTAGCGGGTCCTACAATGAGCAGTTCTTC.

V usage is TRBV5-4 and J usage is TRBJ2-7; 9 nucleotides align to TRBD2. The germline gives CDR1 SGHNT, CDR2 YYREEE (reference sequence). Trimming at V came to 2 bases and at J to 6 bases, leaving 6 bases not matched to a gene. The CDR3 contains 14 residues. The CDR3 region has the DNA TGTGCCAGCAGCTTTCCTCTAGCGGGGCCCGAGCAGTACTTC. It encodes CASSFPLAGPEQYF.

The V call is TRBV7-8, the J call TRBJ2-2; D possibly corresponds to TRBD1 (5 bases). Germline V gene sequence: CDR1 SGHVS, CDR2 FQNEAQ. Deletions cut 2 bases from V and 0 bases from J, with 10 bases between. The CDR3 is 16 amino acids. This chain's CDR3 is CASSLSRVANTGELFF. CDR3 bases: TGTGCCAGCAGCTTATCCAGGGTGGCGAACACCGGGGAGCTGTTTTTT.

This clonotype was picked up a small number of times. This chain links TRBV28 with TRBJ2-2; perhaps TRBD1 as D (5 bases). CDR1 and CDR2 (germline): MDHEN, SYDVKM. The CDR3 contains 16 residues. Between the trimmed V and J ends, which lost 6 bases and 1 base, there was a span of 15 bases. CDR3 sequence: CASSLGWGMNTGELFF. In DNA, the CDR3 is TGTGCCAGCAGCCTTGGGTGGGGCATGAACACCGGGGAGCTGTTTTTT.

This clonotype was detected ten times or more. This chain joins TRBV12-3 or TRBV12-4 and TRBJ2-3, with D uncertain. The ends were cut back, 2 bases at V and 1 base at J, with 7 bases in the middle. The length of the CDR3 is 14 residues. Here the CDR3 DNA reads TGTGCCAGCAGTTTAAGCCTGGGCACAGATACGCAGTATTTT. Translated: CASSLSLGTDTQYF.

This clonotype was detected only a few times. The CDR3 sequence: CASSLGQGRMQNTIYF. CDR3 DNA: TGCGCCAGCAGCTTGGGACAGGGCCGTATGCAAAACACCATATATTTT. V gene TRBV5-1 combines with J gene TRBJ1-3; 7 bases match TRBD1. V gave up 0 bases and J gave up 6 bases; unmatched junction bases: 9. CDR1 is SGHRS and CDR2 is YFSETQ in the germline V gene. This CDR3 contains 16 residues.

A few counts support this clonotype. This rearrangement joins TRBV5-6 to TRBJ2-2; D is unclear. The CDR3 loop spans 14 amino acids. The ends were cut back, 3 bases at V and 6 bases at J, with 12 bases in the middle. Germline CDR1 SGHDT, CDR2 YYEEEE. The DNA of the CDR3 is TGTGCCAGCAGCTCCCCGAGACAAGCCGGGGAGCTGTTTTTT. It is translated as CASSSPRQAGELFF.

As for this clonotype: A junction boundary mismatches the germline segment, possibly from a read error. V and J are TRBV19 and TRBJ2-7; D unresolved. The germline gives CDR1 LNHDA, CDR2 SQIVND (reference sequence). The CDR3 sequence is 14 residues long. As DNA, the CDR3 is TGTGCAAGTAGTATCACAACGGCCAGCTACGAGAAGTACTTC. Its translation: CASSITTASYEKYF.

The chain joins TRBV5-6 to TRBJ2-5, with 9 bases fitting TRBD1. The CDR3 runs 16 residues. Germline V gene data show CDR1 as SGHDT and CDR2 as YYEEEE. The ends lost 0 bases at V and 4 bases at J; junction bases unmatched: 7. The CDR3 nucleotides are TGTGCCAGCAGCTTGGATGACAGGGGGGGGCCAGAGACCCAGTACTTC. Protein: CASSLDDRGGPETQYF.

The gene calls are TRBV15 and TRBJ1-2; 9 positions agree with TRBD1. The CDR3 is 15 residues long. Trimming took 5 bases from V and 4 from J; bases not matched to a gene: 8. Germline lookup yields CDR1 LNHNV and CDR2 YYDKDF (reference sequence). The CDR3 sequence is CATSLPGTGIYGYTF. CDR3 coding DNA: TGTGCCACCAGCTTGCCCGGGACAGGGATCTATGGCTACACCTTC.

The sample holds a few counts of this clonotype. This chain's CDR3 is CASIGGASSGNTIYF. The CDR3 bases are TGTGCCAGCATTGGGGGCGCCAGCTCTGGAAACACCATATATTTT. The chain uses TRBV6-6 and TRBJ1-3; the D gene is possibly TRBD1 (6 bases). CDR3 length: 15 residues. Germline loops: CDR1 MNHNY, CDR2 SVGAGI (reference sequence). V lost 7 bases and J lost 0, with 13 bases in between.

In DNA, the CDR3 is TGTGCCAGCAGGACCTCCTCAGGGGTCGTCCCCTACGAGCAGTACTTC. It translates to CASRTSSGVVPYEQYF. The V and J genes are TRBV28 and TRBJ2-7; TRBD1 is a possible D gene (6 bases). Looked up from germline, CDR1 is MDHEN and CDR2 is SYDVKM. The V and J ends lost 6 bases and 2 bases respectively, with 20 bases between them. The CDR3 has 16 residues.

This sequence joins TRBV2 and TRBJ2-3, with TRBD1 as a possible D gene (5 bases). The CDR3 is made up of 13 amino acids. Trimming cost V 3 bases and J 6 bases, with 10 bases left between them. Germline V gene data show CDR1 as SNHLY and CDR2 as FYNNEI. The CDR3 sequence: CASSDLPGDTQYF. The CDR3 bases are TGTGCCAGCAGTGATCTCCCAGGGGATACGCAGTATTTT.

This clonotype was detected a few times. The rearrangement joins TRBV7-2 to TRBJ2-7; D gene unclear. Germline assignment: CDR1 SGHTA and CDR2 FQGNSA. This CDR3 contains 16 residues. Trimming pared 5 bases from V and 0 bases from J, leaving 17 bases between. The CDR3 protein is CASSGFPNPISYEQYF. The DNA for the CDR3 is TGTGCCAGCAGCGGATTCCCAAACCCAATCTCCTACGAGCAGTACTTC.